This T cell receptor beta chain was sequenced during a study of a mutant IDH1 vaccine in newly diagnosed glioma. Study-level background: Treated patients, averaging roughly 44 years, were 62.5% male and about 40% female. Earlier care involved radiotherapy, temozolomide, or both, and the majority received both.

Concerning this clone: The antigen remains undetermined.

Measured with immunoSEQ multiplex PCR; TCRdb has only the in-frame clones, and not every one. The sample records roughly 120,000 clones, roughly 77% being singletons. Overall study findings and caveats: Seemingly, top peripheral T cell clonotype changes bore no relation to pseudoprogression.

Indicated time point: week 11, during vaccination. A 20-mer mutant IDH1 peptide at 300 ug was injected subcutaneously with topical imiquimod. This CDR3 is 14 amino acids long. The V gene's germline CDR1 is MNHNS and CDR2 SASEGT. Trimming removed 6 bases at V and 7 bases at J, with 16 bases between. This material consisted of PBMCs, taken from a glioma patient whose treatment included an IDH1 peptide vaccine. This chain links TRBV6-1 with TRBJ1-5; a weak D match, TRBD1 (6 bases). The sequence came from a man aged 40-49 years with glioma. The CDR3 here is CASRVTGQGQPQHF. The CDR3 DNA follows: TGTGCCAGCAGAGTCACAGGGCAGGGACAGCCCCAGCATTTT.